This T cell receptor (beta chain) appears in the sequencing data of a study of T cells in Graves' hyperthyroidism and ophthalmopathy. Study-wide findings and caveats: In the blood, most expanded thyroid clonotypes above 0.001 appeared as well.

RNA transcripts provided the source from which TCR beta CDR3 regions were amplified. The primer set for the first-round RT-PCR of the TCR CDR3 was HTBI. TCRdb redid the calling of the multiplex PCR reads with MiXCR, one entry per CDR3 protein. The sample comprises approximately 430,000 distinct CDR3 sequences, roughly 14% of which are singletons, and less than 15% rests with the top ten. Cells are PBMCs isolated from 10 ml of fresh blood. This clonotype was detected a few times. What it binds is unknown. The sequenced sample consisted of blood. The origin of this receptor is a man aged 18 to 29 with Graves' ophthalmopathy.

The CDR3 spells CASSLAPGTGGNSPLHF. CDR3 nucleotides: TGCGCCAGCAGCTTGGCTCCTGGGACAGGGGGCAATTCACCCCTCCACTTT. The chain is built from TRBV5-1 and TRBJ1-6, with TRBD1 matching over 12 bases. V lost 0 bases and J lost 7; bases outside the gene matches: 5. The CDR3 contains 17 residues. Germline V gene lookup returns CDR1 SGHRS and CDR2 YFSETQ. The full variable domain, completed using reference TRBV5-1 and TRBJ1-6, is KAGVTQTPRYLIKTRGQQVTLSCSPISGHRSVSWYQQTPGQGLQFLFEYFSETQRNKGNFPGRFSGRQFSNSRSEMNVSTLELGDSALYLCASSLAPGTGGNSPLHFGNGTRLTVT.